The next 22 T cell receptor beta chains were all read from a single sample in a study of T cell responses to AZD1222 COVID-19 vaccine (dated by TCRdb to the early 2020s). Receptor libraries were prepared by the immunoSEQ multiplex PCR assay. As stored in TCRdb, this immuneACCESS dataset retains in-frame rearrangements with V and J assigned. A fraction of the clones does not appear; measured against another copy, unresolved V genes explain less than half of the discrepancy, and the remainder lacks a known reason. The table for this sample lists some 100,000 clones; roughly 86% of them were counted only once. The ten largest make up about 4.5% of the sample. This sample's time point label indicates: about 28 days (+/-7) after the second vaccine dose. Sequences were derived from peripheral blood, sampled 28 days after the second AZD1222 dose. The source is an adult who received the AZD1222 COVID-19 vaccine.

The CDR3 DNA follows: TGTGCCAGCAGCCCGGGAGCGGGAGGCTACACCTTC. The encoded protein is CASSPGAGGYTF. This chain links TRBV7-6 with TRBJ1-2; D gene uncertain. CDR1 and CDR2 (germline): SGHVS, FNYEAQ. V lost 5 bases and J lost 8, with 12 bases in between. CDR3 length: 12 amino acids.

This chain connects TRBV19 to TRBJ1-1; 10 bases align to TRBD1. V was pared by 2 bases and J by 1 base, with 7 bases of the junction left unmatched. The CDR3 is 17 amino acids. Germline assignment: CDR1 LNHDA and CDR2 SQIVND (reference sequence). CDR3 residues: CASSIFRTGGTNTEAFF. The DNA for the CDR3 is TGTGCCAGTAGTATATTTAGGACAGGGGGAACGAACACTGAAGCTTTCTTT.

The chain carries TRBV2 and TRBJ2-7; no definite D call. Trimming left V 5 bases short and J 4 bases short, with 6 bases between. The CDR3 runs 11 residues. The V gene's germline CDR1 is SNHLY and CDR2 FYNNEI. The CDR3 sequence is CASSRYYEQYF. CDR3 coding DNA: TGTGCCAGCAGTCGCTATTACGAGCAGTACTTC.

This rearrangement joins TRBV30 to TRBJ1-2; D possibly corresponds to TRBD1 (6 bases). V was pared by 3 bases and J by 4 bases, with 18 bases between. The CDR3 is 15 amino acids. CDR1 and CDR2 from the germline V gene are GTSNPN and SVGIG (reference sequence). The CDR3 loop reads CAWSEGGEGSYGYTF. CDR3 DNA: TGTGCCTGGAGCGAAGGGGGGGAGGGATCCTATGGCTACACCTTC.

J is TRBJ2-3 and V is TRBV5-1; TRBD2 might be the D (6 bases). Germline V gives CDR1 SGHRS, CDR2 YFSETQ. The ends were cut back, 0 bases at V and 1 base at J, with 12 bases in the middle. The length of the CDR3 is 16 residues. The CDR3 DNA reads as TGCGCCAGCAGCTTGGAGTGGGGGGACGGCACAGATACGCAGTATTTT. This sequence encodes CASSLEWGDGTDTQYF.

The chain uses TRBV2 and TRBJ2-2; TRBD1 matches 10 bases. Germline assignment: CDR1 SNHLY and CDR2 FYNNEI. J lost 4 bases, V lost 6 bases, and 5 bases had no gene match. This CDR3 comprises 15 residues. CDR3: CASRPGDRGTGELFF. The CDR3 DNA is TGTGCCAGCAGGCCTGGGGACAGGGGCACCGGGGAGCTGTTTTTT. The full variable domain, with the rest looked up from reference TRBV2 and TRBJ2-2, is EPEVTQTPSHQVTQMGQEVILRCVPISNHLYFYWYRQILGQKVEFLVSFYNNEISEKSEIFDDQFSVERPDGSNFTLKIRSTKLEDSAMYFCASRPGDRGTGELFFGEGSRLTVL.

The chain combines TRBV4-3 with TRBJ2-2; D not resolved. The CDR3 is 14 amino acids. V lost 1 base to trimming and J lost 4 bases, with 7 bases between them. Germline CDR1 and CDR2: LGHNA and YSLEER. This CDR3 is CASSQVRITGELFF. The CDR3 nucleotides read TGCGCCAGCAGCCAAGTTCGAATCACCGGGGAGCTGTTTTTT.

The chain uses TRBV6-4 and TRBJ1-6; no reliable D call. Trimming took 0 bases from V and 6 from J, leaving 3 bases between them. This CDR3 is 13 amino acids long. Per the germline V gene, CDR1 is MRHNA and CDR2 is SNTAGT. The DNA of the CDR3 is TGTGCCAGCAGTGACTCGATTAATTCACCCCTCCACTTT. Its translation is CASSDSINSPLHF.

A single count supports this clone. The CDR3 loop reads CASSTQHGTGNNEQFF. The CDR3 DNA is TGTGCCAGCAGCACTCAACACGGGACAGGGAACAATGAGCAGTTCTTC. The chain recombines TRBV6-4 with TRBJ2-1; TRBD1 agrees at 9 bases. CDR3 length equals 16 residues. Germline V gene sequence: CDR1 MRHNA, CDR2 SNTAGT. Trimming took 6 bases from V and 5 from J; bases not matched to a gene: 11.

J is TRBJ2-1 and V is TRBV7-2; D possibly matches TRBD1 or TRBD2 (5 bases each). The germline V and J ends were trimmed by 2 bases and 8 bases, with 10 bases remaining between them. Germline CDR1 SGHTA, CDR2 FQGNSA. The CDR3 is made up of 13 amino acids. The CDR3 region is CASSLWVGDEQFF. The CDR3 DNA sequence: TGTGCCAGCAGCTTATGGGTGGGGGATGAGCAGTTCTTC.

The gene calls are TRBV7-2 and TRBJ1-4, with D possibly being TRBD1 (5 bases). Germline CDR1 and CDR2: SGHTA and FQGNSA. The V end was cut by 0 bases, the J end by 4 bases, with 12 bases between. The CDR3 spans 16 residues. CDR3 nucleotide sequence: TGTGCCAGCAGCTTAGCTAGGGCGAGGGGTAATGAAAAACTGTTTTTT. Its protein product is CASSLARARGNEKLFF.

This clone was found a few times. The V and J genes are TRBV16 and TRBJ2-7, with D tentatively TRBD1 or TRBD2 (5 bases each). The CDR3 spans 13 residues. Trimming cost V 2 bases and J 2 bases, with 7 bases left between them. Looked up from germline, CDR1 is KGHSY and CDR2 is FQNENV. The CDR3 sequence is CASSQGGTYEQYF. CDR3 nucleotides: TGTGCCAGCAGCCAAGGGGGTACCTACGAGCAGTACTTC.

J is TRBJ1-5 and V is TRBV5-1; TRBD1 matches 8 bases. Germline V gene data show CDR1 as SGHRS and CDR2 as YFSETQ. The V segment lost 4 bases and the J segment 6 bases; nucleotides outside the gene matches: 6. The CDR3 consists of 14 residues. The CDR3 is CASSPGQGGQPQHF. CDR3 nucleotides: TGCGCCAGCAGCCCTGGACAGGGCGGTCAGCCCCAGCATTTT.

The genes are TRBV10-3 and TRBJ1-1, with D tentatively TRBD1 (5 bases). This CDR3 region has 12 residues. V was cut by 5 bases and J by 1 base, with 5 bases left in between. Per the germline V gene, CDR1 is ENHRY and CDR2 is SYGVKD. CDR3 nucleotide sequence: TGTGCCATCAGTCAGGGGAACACTGAAGCTTTCTTT. Its translation: CAISQGNTEAFF.

The rearrangement links TRBV7-6 to TRBJ2-7; D may match TRBD1 or TRBD2 (5 bases each). Germline CDR1 and CDR2: SGHVS and FNYEAQ. This CDR3 is built from 15 residues. The V end was cut by 2 bases, the J end by 6 bases, with 17 bases between. As DNA, the CDR3 is TGTGCCAGCAGCTTATCACCCACCACTGGGGGCGAGCAGTACTTC. Residues: CASSLSPTTGGEQYF.

The CDR3 DNA is TGCGCCAGCAGCTTGGAAGAGGGAGGGTTTGGTAAACTGTTTTTT. Residues: CASSLEEGGFGKLFF. The rearrangement links TRBV5-1 to TRBJ1-4, with D uncertain. Trimming removed 0 bases at V and 11 bases at J, with 17 bases between. Germline V gene sequence: CDR1 SGHRS, CDR2 YFSETQ. This CDR3 has 15 residues.

The chain links TRBV6-4 to TRBJ2-1; D might be TRBD1 or TRBD2, each matching 5 bases. V lost 10 bases and J 6 bases, leaving 16 bases between the germline ends. CDR3 length: 13 amino acids. Germline CDR1 is MRHNA and CDR2 is SNTAGT. CDR3 in amino acids: CATSGTPSNEQFF. The DNA of the CDR3 is TGTGCCACCTCCGGGACCCCCAGCAATGAGCAGTTCTTC.

The chain links TRBV6-5 to TRBJ2-2; 7 positions agree with TRBD2. The J segment lost 4 bases and the V segment lost 8 bases, leaving 10 bases of the junction unmatched. This CDR3 is 15 amino acids long. Germline V lookup: CDR1 MNHEY, CDR2 SVGAGI. CDR3 DNA: TGTGCCAGCTCTCAGGGAGGGGAGGGCACCGGGGAGCTGTTTTTT. It specifies CASSQGGEGTGELFF.

This chain links TRBV7-2 with TRBJ2-1; D remains unclear. The CDR3 is made up of 14 amino acids. V was clipped by 5 bases and J by 0 bases, with 8 bases between them. Per the germline V gene, CDR1 is SGHTA and CDR2 is FQGNSA. The CDR3 loop reads CASSPRSSYNEQFF. The CDR3 DNA is TGTGCCAGCAGCCCCAGGAGCTCCTACAATGAGCAGTTCTTC.

This clone was recorded once. This chain connects TRBV2 to TRBJ1-1; D is possibly TRBD1 (6 bases). Germline lookup yields CDR1 SNHLY and CDR2 FYNNEI. Trimming removed 10 bases at V and 2 bases at J, with 14 bases between. The CDR3 is 13 residues long. As DNA, the CDR3 is TGTGCCACCGTCAGGGGCAGTAACACTGAAGCTTTCTTT. The encoded protein is CATVRGSNTEAFF.

The rearrangement joins TRBV9 to TRBJ2-2, with D possibly being TRBD2 (5 bases). The V and J ends lost 3 bases and 7 bases respectively, with 10 bases between them. The CDR3 is 13 amino acids. Germline lookup yields CDR1 SGDLS and CDR2 YYNGEE. CDR3 residues: CASSASLDGELFF. The CDR3 DNA reads as TGTGCCAGCAGCGCCTCACTAGACGGGGAGCTGTTTTTT.

Worth noting for this clone: This sample also contains other DNA sequences that code for the same CDR3. The rearrangement uses TRBV30 and TRBJ1-2; the D gene is possibly TRBD1 (6 bases). Looked up from germline, CDR1 is GTSNPN and CDR2 is SVGIG (reference sequence). CDR3 length equals 11 residues. Trimming took 2 bases from V and 8 from J, leaving 9 bases between them. The CDR3 DNA is TGTGCCTGGAGTCCGGGGGCGGGCTACACCTTC. Translation: CAWSPGAGYTF.